A selection of T cell receptor beta chains follows, all from one sample in a study of blood T cell repertoires in COVID-19. Libraries were prepared by immunoSEQ multiplex PCR; TCRdb keeps only in-frame clonotypes and omits some of them. The data hold approximately 89,000 clones, with roughly 77% observed a single time. Specimen: peripheral blood. All receptors derive from a human donor in a cohort sampled during active COVID-19. CDR3s include the opening cysteine and the closing phenylalanine or tryptophan. The D gene is left open where the match is weak. Where a row states a size, it is once, few, many or the class of an expanded clone; other rows omit it.

J gene | clone size | D gene | CDR3 length | V gene | CDR3 DNA | CDR3 protein
TRBJ2-3 | NA | TRBD2 | 13 | TRBV30 | TGTGCCTGGAGTGTGGGGGGGGCAGATACGCAGTATTTT | CAWSVGGADTQYF
TRBJ2-3 | NA | TRBD1 | 15 | TRBV18 | TGTGCCAGCTCACCACAACAGGGGTTCGCAGATACGCAGTATTTT | CASSPQQGFADTQYF
TRBJ1-5 | NA | NA | 13 | TRBV5-1 | TGCGCCAGCAGCTTGGGGACAGAGCAGCCCCAGCATTTT | CASSLGTEQPQHF
TRBJ2-4 | many | TRBD1 | 13 | TRBV30 | TGTGCCTGGAGTGTGACAGGGAGAAACATTCAGTACTTC | CAWSVTGRNIQYF
TRBJ2-1 | NA | NA | 14 | TRBV27 | TGTGCCAGTTCAAGAGGTAGCGATTACAATGAGCAGTTCTTC | CASSRGSDYNEQFF
TRBJ1-4 | NA | NA | 12 | TRBV18 | TGTGCCAGCTCACCTGGACAGGAAAAACTGTTTTTT | CASSPGQEKLFF
TRBJ2-6 | NA | NA | 16 | TRBV9 | TGTGCCAGCAGCCGGTCAACGGTTCTCGGGGCCAACGTCCTGACTTTC | CASSRSTVLGANVLTF
TRBJ2-5 | NA | TRBD1 | 14 | TRBV5-1 | TGCGCCAGCAGCTTGGAGGGACAGGAAGAGACCCAGTACTTC | CASSLEGQEETQYF
TRBJ2-7 | NA | NA | 13 | TRBV19 | TGTGCCAGTAGCAACAGACCCTCCTACGAGCAGTACTTC | CASSNRPSYEQYF
TRBJ2-5 | NA | NA | 11 | TRBV10-3 | TGTGCCATCAGTTCGGGAGAGACCCAGTACTTC | CAISSGETQYF
TRBJ2-2 | NA | TRBD1 | 16 | TRBV5-4 | TGTGCCAGCAGCCCGGGACAGGCTACGAACACCGGGGAGCTGTTTTTT | CASSPGQATNTGELFF
TRBJ2-7 | NA | NA | 13 | TRBV11-2 | TGTGCCAGCAGCTTAGCATCCAGCTACGAGCAGTACTTC | CASSLASSYEQYF
TRBJ1-1 | NA | NA | 12 | TRBV3-1/TRBV3-2 | TGTGCCAGCAGCCAAGAACACAGGGAAGCTTTCTTT | CASSQEHREAFF
TRBJ2-1 | NA | TRBD2 | 15 | TRBV28 | TGTGCCAGCAGGTCGGTGGGGACTAGGCGCAATGAGCAGTTCTTC | CASRSVGTRRNEQFF
TRBJ2-2 | NA | NA | 15 | TRBV5-1 | TGCGCCAGCAGCTTTGCGACTACGAACACCGGGGAGCTGTTTTTT | CASSFATTNTGELFF
TRBJ2-1 | NA | TRBD1 | 15 | TRBV5-1 | TGCGCCAGCAGCGTACAGGGGGTGACCTACAATGAGCAGTTCTTC | CASSVQGVTYNEQFF
TRBJ1-4 | NA | NA | 15 | TRBV11-2 | TGTGCCAGCAGCTTCACAGTCGCAACTAATGAAAAACTGTTTTTT | CASSFTVATNEKLFF
TRBJ2-5 | once | NA | 13 | TRBV6-5 | TGTGCCAGCAGAACCCCGGGGTTGGAGACCCAGTACTTC | CASRTPGLETQYF
TRBJ2-3 | NA | NA | 15 | TRBV4-3 | TGCGCCAGCAGCCAGGGCCTCCGGAGCACAGATACGCAGTATTTT | CASSQGLRSTDTQYF
TRBJ2-5 | NA | TRBD2 | 14 | TRBV7-2 | TGTGCCAGCAGCTTCCAGCGGGGACAAGAGACCCAGTACTTC | CASSFQRGQETQYF
TRBJ2-1 | few | NA | 12 | TRBV4-1 | TGCGCCAGCAGCCGCGGACAGAATGAGCAGTTCTTC | CASSRGQNEQFF
TRBJ2-5 | few | TRBD2 | 17 | TRBV5-1 | TGCGCCAGCAGCTCCCCCGGGACTAGCATACAACAAGAGACCCAGTACTTC | CASSSPGTSIQQETQYF
TRBJ2-7 | NA | NA | 14 | TRBV9 | TGTGCCAGCAGCCCCCGGACAGTCTCCTACGAGCAGTACTTC | CASSPRTVSYEQYF
TRBJ1-1 | NA | NA | 14 | TRBV4-3 | TGCGCCAGCAGAGAACGGGCGGGTAACACTGAAGCTTTCTTT | CASRERAGNTEAFF
TRBJ1-4 | once | TRBD1 | 18 | TRBV7-8 | TGTGCCAGCAGCTTATCCCCAGGGGGCTGGGTAACTAATGAAAAACTGTTTTTT | CASSLSPGGWVTNEKLFF
TRBJ1-1 | NA | NA | 16 | TRBV18 | TGTGCCAGCTCACCCCCGCGAGGGGGGGGGAACACTGAAGCTTTCTTT | CASSPPRGGGNTEAFF
TRBJ1-2 | NA | TRBD1 | 15 | TRBV19 | TGTGCCAGTAGTCCCCGGGGCAGGGGGGCCATAAGCTACACCTTC | CASSPRGRGAISYTF
TRBJ2-2 | NA | TRBD1 | 15 | TRBV5-4 | TGTGCCAGCAGCTCCGGGACAGGGGCGGACGGGGAGCTGTTTTTT | CASSSGTGADGELFF
TRBJ1-1 | few | NA | 14 | TRBV5-1 | TGCGCCAGCAGCCGACGTGAGGGGAACACTGAAGCTTTCTTT | CASSRREGNTEAFF
TRBJ2-3 | NA | NA | 14 | TRBV7-2 | TGTGCCAGCAGCTTAGACGGGAGCACAGATACGCAGTATTTT | CASSLDGSTDTQYF
TRBJ1-6 | NA | NA | 16 | TRBV30 | TGTGCCTGGAGCGACAAGTCGAGCTCCTATAATTCACCCCTCCACTTT | CAWSDKSSSYNSPLHF
TRBJ2-5 | NA | NA | 11 | TRBV20-1 | TGCAGTGCTAGAGAAGAGGAGACCCAGTACTTC | CSAREEETQYF
TRBJ1-1 | NA | TRBD1 | 13 | TRBV25-1 | TGTGCCAGCAGTGCCACCGGGACAGGGGTCGCTTTCTTT | CASSATGTGVAFF
TRBJ2-3 | NA | TRBD1 | 14 | TRBV6-5 | TGTGCCAGCAGCCGCGACAGGGCGGCAGATACGCAGTATTTT | CASSRDRAADTQYF
TRBJ1-5 | NA | NA | 18 | TRBV3-1/TRBV3-2 | TGTGCCAGCAGCCAAGCACAAACAGGGTTGGGGTTCGACCAGCCCCAGCATTTT | CASSQAQTGLGFDQPQHF
TRBJ2-7 | NA | NA | 12 | TRBV6-5 | TGTGCCAGCTTAGACAGAGCCTACGAGCAGTACTTC | CASLDRAYEQYF
TRBJ2-7 | NA | TRBD1 | 14 | TRBV10-2 | TGCGCCAGCAGCTCTACGACAGGGGTCTACGAGCAGTACTTC | CASSSTTGVYEQYF
TRBJ2-7 | NA | NA | 11 | TRBV5-6 | TGTGCCAGCAGCTTCCTGGGGCGTCAGTACTTC | CASSFLGRQYF
TRBJ1-2 | NA | NA | 15 | TRBV6-5 | TGTGCCAGCAGTTTTACTACCGGGACAAACTATGGCTACACCTTC | CASSFTTGTNYGYTF
TRBJ2-2 | NA | NA | 17 | TRBV23-1 | TGCGCCAGCAGTCATTATCTCAACGACAGAGAAAACGGGGAGCTGTTTTTT | CASSHYLNDRENGELFF
TRBJ2-5 | NA | TRBD2 | 18 | TRBV5-5 | TGTGCCAGCAGCCCGTATCAGACTAGCGGGGGGGCCGGGGAGACCCAGTACTTC | CASSPYQTSGGAGETQYF
TRBJ1-2 | many | NA | 14 | TRBV4-1 | TGCGCCAGCAGCCAAGAAGCCGGTTCCTATGGCTACACCTTC | CASSQEAGSYGYTF
TRBJ2-7 | NA | TRBD2 | 16 | TRBV5-1 | TGCGCCAGCAGCTTGTATCTCTCGGGAGGGGACTACGAGCAGTACTTC | CASSLYLSGGDYEQYF
TRBJ2-1 | NA | NA | 13 | TRBV7-3 | TGTGCCAGCAGCTTAACGCGGGGTGATGAGCAGTTCTTC | CASSLTRGDEQFF
TRBJ2-3 | few | NA | 13 | TRBV30 | TGTGCCTGGAGGGACGGCAGGGGAGGGGCGCAGTATTTT | CAWRDGRGGAQYF
TRBJ2-5 | NA | NA | 14 | TRBV5-4 | TGTGCCAGCAGCCTCCCGGAGCGGAGGGAGACCCAGTACTTC | CASSLPERRETQYF
TRBJ2-3 | few | TRBD2 | 15 | TRBV5-1 | TGCGCCAGCAGCCTACCCTTTAGCGGGGGAGATACGCAGTATTTT | CASSLPFSGGDTQYF
TRBJ2-3 | NA | TRBD2 | 16 | TRBV28 | TGTGCCAGCAGTTTGACTAGCGGGGGCCCGCCGGATACGCAGTATTTT | CASSLTSGGPPDTQYF
TRBJ1-2 | NA | NA | 13 | TRBV25-1 | TGTGCCAGCAGTGAATATTCGGGGTACGGCTACACCTTC | CASSEYSGYGYTF
TRBJ2-7 | NA | NA | 13 | TRBV30 | TGTGCCTGGAGTCGGGGGAGTTCCTACGAGCAGTACTTC | CAWSRGSSYEQYF
TRBJ1-4 | once | NA | 13 | TRBV27 | TGTGCCAGCAAGAGGAGTGTGCAGGAAAAACTGTTTTTT | CASKRSVQEKLFF
TRBJ1-2 | NA | NA | 13 | TRBV11-1 | TGTGCCAGCGCCGGAGACAGGATCTATGGCTACACCTTC | CASAGDRIYGYTF
TRBJ2-7 | NA | TRBD1 | 14 | TRBV29-1 | TGCAGCGTTGAAGCCGGGACAGGGGGTTACGAGCAGTACTTC | CSVEAGTGGYEQYF
TRBJ2-7 | NA | TRBD1 | 16 | TRBV5-1 | TGCGCCAGCAGCGCGAGGCCGGGACAGGGGATCGACGAGCAGTACTTC | CASSARPGQGIDEQYF
TRBJ2-7 | NA | TRBD1 | 14 | TRBV5-1 | TGCGCCAGCAGCCCCCGGGGACAGGACTACGAGCAGTACTTC | CASSPRGQDYEQYF
TRBJ1-4 | NA | NA | 14 | TRBV5-1 | TGCGCCAGCAGCTCACAGGGTACTAATGAAAAACTGTTTTTT | CASSSQGTNEKLFF